This T cell receptor beta chain was identified in a study of post-analysis software for immune sequencing data. Whole-study results and caveats: Under F measure analysis, samples from one preparation batch co-clustered strongly. Significantly lower normalized Chao1 diversity was seen in multiple sclerosis patients than in controls. Patients used about five TRBV segments, including TRBV5-6, TRBV5-1 and TRBV20-1, more often than controls.

Deletions cut 6 bases from V and 4 bases from J, with 15 bases between. The CDR3 totals 14 residues. Sequencing libraries made from TCR beta cDNA carried unique molecular identifiers. MiXCR, applied by TCRdb to the PCR reads, yields one record per CDR3 protein. The data hold under 200,000 distinct CDR3 sequences, with around 29% observed a single time. This clonotype was detected only a few times. Its antigen is as yet unknown. The rearrangement uses TRBV12-3 or TRBV12-4 and TRBJ1-2, with D possibly matching TRBD1 (5 bases). Sequences were obtained from blood. This receptor was taken from a girl under 18 with multiple sclerosis. CDR3 region: CASSPGGTTYGYTF. In nucleotides, the CDR3 is TGTGCCAGCAGCCCGGGGGGGACGACCTATGGCTACACCTTC.